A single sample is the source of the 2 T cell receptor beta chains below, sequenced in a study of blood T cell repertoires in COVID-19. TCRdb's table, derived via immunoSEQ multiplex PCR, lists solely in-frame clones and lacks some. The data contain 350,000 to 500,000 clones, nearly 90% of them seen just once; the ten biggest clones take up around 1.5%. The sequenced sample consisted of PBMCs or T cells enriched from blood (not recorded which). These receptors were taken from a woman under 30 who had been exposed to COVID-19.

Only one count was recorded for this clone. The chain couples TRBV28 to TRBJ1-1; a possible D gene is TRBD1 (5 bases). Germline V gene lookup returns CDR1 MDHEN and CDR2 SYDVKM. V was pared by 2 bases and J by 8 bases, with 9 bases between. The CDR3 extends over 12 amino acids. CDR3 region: CASSLRRGEAFF. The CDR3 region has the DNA TGTGCCAGCAGTTTAAGAAGGGGAGAAGCTTTCTTT. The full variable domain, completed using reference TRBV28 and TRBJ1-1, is DVKVTQSSRYLVKRTGEKVFLECVQDMDHENMFWYRQDPGLGLRLIYFSYDVKMKEKGDIPEGYSVSREKKERFSLILESASTNQTSMYLCASSLRRGEAFFGQGTRLTVV.

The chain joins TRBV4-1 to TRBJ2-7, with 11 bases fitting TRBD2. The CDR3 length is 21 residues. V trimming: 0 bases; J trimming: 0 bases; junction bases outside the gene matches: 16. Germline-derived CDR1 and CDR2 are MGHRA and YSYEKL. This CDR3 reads CASSQDHAGLAGGFVSYEQYF. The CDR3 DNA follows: TGCGCCAGCAGCCAAGATCATGCGGGCCTAGCGGGAGGATTTGTCTCCTACGAGCAGTACTTC.